Listed below are T cell receptor beta chains from one sample, sequenced in a study of T cells in Graves' hyperthyroidism and ophthalmopathy. TCRdb ran MiXCR on the multiplex PCR reads and lists one entry per CDR3 protein. The table lists about 840,000 distinct CDR3 sequences, 35% to 40% of them singletons. Sequencing used blood. These receptors were collected from a man between 18 and 29 years old with Graves' hyperthyroidism. Both conserved end residues are part of each CDR3. D genes are given only for firm matches. Size tells how often a clone was seen (once, few, many) or the class of an expanded clone, and some rows leave it out.

D: TRBD1
J: TRBJ2-7
V: TRBV7-2
size: few
DNA: TGTGCCAGCAGCTCAAGGGACAGTTTTGCCTACGAGCAGTACTTC
CDR3: CASSSRDSFAYEQYF

D: .
J: TRBJ2-5
V: TRBV15
size: many
DNA: TGTGCCACCAGCAGAGGGTTGAAGGGGCCCAGGGTCGGTCAGACCCAGTACTTC
CDR3: CATSRGLKGPRVGQTQYF

D: .
J: TRBJ1-4
V: TRBV5-1
size: few
DNA: TGTGCCAGCAGCTTGGTTGGGGGGTTGGAAAAACTGTTTTTT
CDR3: CASSLVGGLEKLFF

D: .
J: TRBJ2-1
V: TRBV2
size: .
DNA: TGTGCCAGCAGCGTAGTTGGCAGCTCCTACAATGAGCAGTTCTTC
CDR3: CASSVVGSSYNEQFF

D: .
J: TRBJ2-7
V: TRBV12-3/TRBV12-4
size: few
DNA: TGTGCCAGCAGTCCCATACCCCCCGCGGGACTTACGCCCTCCTACGAGCAGTACTTC
CDR3: CASSPIPPAGLTPSYEQYF

D: TRBD1
J: TRBJ1-6
V: TRBV12-3/TRBV12-4
size: .
DNA: TGTGCCAGCAGTTCGGGACAGGTATTAGCGGGTAATTCACCCCTCCACTTT
CDR3: CASSSGQVLAGNSPLHF

D: TRBD2
J: TRBJ2-5
V: TRBV9
size: many
DNA: TGTGCCAGCAGCCCTTTAGCGGGAGGGGAGACCCAGTACTTC
CDR3: CASSPLAGGETQYF

D: TRBD2
J: TRBJ2-5
V: TRBV29-1
size: many
DNA: TGCAGCGTTGAGAGGGAGGGGCGGGGTCCCCAAGAGACCCAGTACTTC
CDR3: CSVEREGRGPQETQYF

D: .
J: TRBJ1-5
V: TRBV4-1
size: .
DNA: TGTGCCAGCAGCCAAGGAGGAGGGGGAAAGCCCCAGCATTTT
CDR3: CASSQGGGGKPQHF

D: .
J: TRBJ1-4
V: TRBV9
size: many
DNA: TGTGCCAGCAGCGTAGAGGGGACGGGTTATGAAAAACTGTTTTTT
CDR3: CASSVEGTGYEKLFF

D: .
J: TRBJ1-3
V: TRBV10-3
size: many
DNA: TGTGCCATACAGACCGGCTCTGGAAACACCATATATTTT
CDR3: CAIQTGSGNTIYF

D: .
J: TRBJ1-3
V: TRBV7-2
size: .
DNA: TGTGCCAGCAGCTTAGAGGCACTAGCGGGAGAGGGAAACACCATATATTTT
CDR3: CASSLEALAGEGNTIYF

D: .
J: TRBJ1-1
V: TRBV5-1
size: .
DNA: TGCGCCAGCTCCTTGGAAGGGGGGGAAAAAGCTTTCTTT
CDR3: CASSLEGGEKAFF

D: TRBD1
J: TRBJ1-1
V: TRBV7-2
size: few
DNA: TGTGCCAGCAGCCCCTTCGCAGGGCAGGGGGCGGGAACTGAAGCTTTCTTT
CDR3: CASSPFAGQGAGTEAFF

D: .
J: TRBJ2-7
V: TRBV19
size: .
DNA: TGTGCCAATAGTATAGGGGCGGACTACGAGCAGTACTTC
CDR3: CANSIGADYEQYF

D: TRBD1
J: TRBJ2-5
V: TRBV24-1
size: once
DNA: TGTGCCACCAGCAGAGGGACAGGGTTACAGACGACCCAGTACTTC
CDR3: CATSRGTGLQTTQYF

D: TRBD1
J: TRBJ1-2
V: TRBV29-1
size: many
DNA: TGCAGCGTTGAAGATCTGGACAGGGAGAATGGCTACACCTTC
CDR3: CSVEDLDRENGYTF

D: .
J: TRBJ1-4
V: TRBV12-3/TRBV12-4
size: few
DNA: TGTGCCAGCAGTTTGGTGAATCAAAAACTGTTTTTT
CDR3: CASSLVNQKLFF

D: TRBD2
J: TRBJ2-5
V: TRBV7-9
size: few
DNA: TGTGCCAGCAGCTTAGGTGGAGCGGGGGGAGAGACCCAGTACTTC
CDR3: CASSLGGAGGETQYF

D: .
J: TRBJ1-6
V: TRBV7-3
size: .
DNA: TGTGCCAGGGCTATTTCACCCCTCCACTTT
CDR3: CARAISPLHF

D: .
J: TRBJ2-7
V: TRBV9
size: .
DNA: TGTGCCAGCAGCCCCCCGTGGGGCTACGAGCAGTACTTC
CDR3: CASSPPWGYEQYF

D: .
J: TRBJ2-2
V: TRBV15
size: many
DNA: TGTGCCGTCGCCATGATGGGGAGCACCGGGGAGCTGTTTTTT
CDR3: CAVAMMGSTGELFF

D: .
J: TRBJ1-4
V: TRBV7-2
size: many
DNA: TGTGCCAGCAGCCCAATAACGGGGAATGAAAAACTGTTTTTT
CDR3: CASSPITGNEKLFF

D: .
J: TRBJ2-7
V: TRBV6-5
size: .
DNA: TGTGCCAGCAGTTACGAGGCAGGGACGGACGAGCAGTACTTC
CDR3: CASSYEAGTDEQYF

D: .
J: TRBJ2-2
V: TRBV6-6
size: few
DNA: TGTGCCAGCAGTTTCGCCGTTAATAGGGGAACCGGGGAGCTGTTTTTT
CDR3: CASSFAVNRGTGELFF

D: .
J: TRBJ1-1
V: TRBV7-9
size: many
DNA: TGTGCCAGCAGCCCGAACAGCATGAACACTGAAGCTTTCTTT
CDR3: CASSPNSMNTEAFF

D: .
J: TRBJ1-1
V: TRBV13
size: .
DNA: TGTGCCAGGGGGCGGGACACTGAAGCTTTCTTT
CDR3: CARGRDTEAFF

D: .
J: TRBJ1-1
V: TRBV10-3
size: .
DNA: TGTGCCATCAGTCGACAGCTAGCTGAAGCTTTCTTT
CDR3: CAISRQLAEAFF

D: .
J: TRBJ1-2
V: TRBV9
size: .
DNA: TGTGCCAGCAGTCCCGCTCACCTAGTCGATGGCTACACCTTC
CDR3: CASSPAHLVDGYTF

D: .
J: TRBJ2-7
V: TRBV4-1
size: .
DNA: TGCGCCAGCAGCCAAGATGACGGACTCCTGAACGAGCAGTACTTC
CDR3: CASSQDDGLLNEQYF

D: .
J: TRBJ1-3
V: TRBV2
size: many
DNA: TGTGCCAGCCGGGACACTGGAAACACCATATATTTT
CDR3: CASRDTGNTIYF

D: .
J: TRBJ1-1
V: TRBV10-3
size: .
DNA: TGTGCCATCAGAACCGACGGGAACACTGAAGCTTTCTTT
CDR3: CAIRTDGNTEAFF

D: TRBD1
J: TRBJ1-6
V: TRBV2
size: .
DNA: TGTGCCAGCAGTGAACAGGGGGGGGGCAATCAGCCCCTCCACTTT
CDR3: CASSEQGGGNQPLHF